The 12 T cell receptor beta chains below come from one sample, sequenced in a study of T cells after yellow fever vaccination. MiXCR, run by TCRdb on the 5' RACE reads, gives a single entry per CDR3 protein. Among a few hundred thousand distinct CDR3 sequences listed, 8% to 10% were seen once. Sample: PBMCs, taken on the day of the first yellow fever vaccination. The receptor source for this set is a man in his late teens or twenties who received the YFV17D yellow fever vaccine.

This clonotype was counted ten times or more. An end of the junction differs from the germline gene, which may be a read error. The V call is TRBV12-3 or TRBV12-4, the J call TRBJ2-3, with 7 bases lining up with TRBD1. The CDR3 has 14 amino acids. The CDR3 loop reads CASSSVRGTVTQYF. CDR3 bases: TGTGCCAGCAGTTCCGTGAGGGGGACAGTTACGCAGTATTTT.

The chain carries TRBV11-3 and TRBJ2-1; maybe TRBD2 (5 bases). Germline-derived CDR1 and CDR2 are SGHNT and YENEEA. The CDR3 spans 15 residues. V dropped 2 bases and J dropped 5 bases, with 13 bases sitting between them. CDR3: CASSLLASTDNEQFF. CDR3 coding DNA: TGTGCCAGCAGCTTACTCGCTAGCACCGACAATGAGCAGTTCTTC.

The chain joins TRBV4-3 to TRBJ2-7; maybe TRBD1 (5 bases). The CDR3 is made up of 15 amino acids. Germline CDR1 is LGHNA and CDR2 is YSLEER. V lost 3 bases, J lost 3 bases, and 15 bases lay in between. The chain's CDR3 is CASSHLRGHYYEQYV. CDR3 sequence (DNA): TGCGCCAGCAGCCACCTAAGGGGTCACTACTACGAGCAGTACGTC.

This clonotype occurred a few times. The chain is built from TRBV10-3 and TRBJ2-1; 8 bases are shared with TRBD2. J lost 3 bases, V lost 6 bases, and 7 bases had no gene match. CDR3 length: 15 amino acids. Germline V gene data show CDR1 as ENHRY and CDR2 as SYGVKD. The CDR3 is CAIRGPAGGYNEQFF. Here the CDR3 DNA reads TGTGCCATCAGGGGACCGGCGGGGGGCTACAATGAGCAGTTCTTC.

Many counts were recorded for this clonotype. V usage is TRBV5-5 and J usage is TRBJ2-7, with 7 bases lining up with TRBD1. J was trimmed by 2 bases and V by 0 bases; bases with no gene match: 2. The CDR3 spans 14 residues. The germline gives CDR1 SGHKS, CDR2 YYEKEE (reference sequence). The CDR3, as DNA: TGTGCCAGCAGCTTGGCACAGGGGACCTACGAGCAGTACTTC. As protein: CASSLAQGTYEQYF. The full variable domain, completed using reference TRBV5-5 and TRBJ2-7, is DAGVTQSPTHLIKTRGQQVTLRCSPISGHKSVSWYQQVLGQGPQFIFQYYEKEERGRGNFPDRFSARQFPNYSSELNVNALLLGDSALYLCASSLAQGTYEQYFGPGTRLTVT.

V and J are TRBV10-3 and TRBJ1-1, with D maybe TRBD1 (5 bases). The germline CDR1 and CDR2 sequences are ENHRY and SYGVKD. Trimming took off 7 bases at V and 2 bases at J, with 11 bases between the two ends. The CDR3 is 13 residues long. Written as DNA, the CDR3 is TGTGCCATCAATCGGGACGGTAACACTGAAGCTTTCTTT. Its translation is CAINRDGNTEAFF.

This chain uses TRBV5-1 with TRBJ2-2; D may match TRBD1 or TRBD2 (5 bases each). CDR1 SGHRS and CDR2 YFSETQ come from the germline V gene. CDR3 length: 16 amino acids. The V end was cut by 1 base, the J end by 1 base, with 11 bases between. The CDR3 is CASSLPPGRNTGELFF. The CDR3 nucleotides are TGCGCCAGCAGCTTGCCTCCGGGACGGAACACCGGGGAGCTGTTTTTT.

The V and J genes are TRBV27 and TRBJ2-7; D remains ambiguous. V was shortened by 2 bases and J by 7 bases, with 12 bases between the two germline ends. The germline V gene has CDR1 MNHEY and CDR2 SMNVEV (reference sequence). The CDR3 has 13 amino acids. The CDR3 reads CASSLRKWGEQYF. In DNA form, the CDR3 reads TGTGCCAGCAGTTTACGAAAATGGGGTGAGCAGTACTTC.

In DNA, the CDR3 is TGTGCCAGCAGCTTGGCGGGACAGGGGGTCGACAATGAGCAGTTCTTC. This codes for CASSLAGQGVDNEQFF. V is TRBV11-2 and J is TRBJ2-1; TRBD1 aligns across 11 bases. The CDR3 sequence is 16 residues long. Trimming removed 3 bases from V and 5 bases from J; junction bases left unmatched: 6. Germline CDR1 and CDR2: SGHAT and FQNNGV.

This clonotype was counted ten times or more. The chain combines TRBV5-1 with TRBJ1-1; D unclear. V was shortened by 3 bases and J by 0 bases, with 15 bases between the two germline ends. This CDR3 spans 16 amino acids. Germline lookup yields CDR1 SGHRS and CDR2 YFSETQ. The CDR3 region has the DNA TGCGCCAGCAGCTCGTACCTCCAGTCCTTGAACACTGAAGCTTTCTTT. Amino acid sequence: CASSSYLQSLNTEAFF. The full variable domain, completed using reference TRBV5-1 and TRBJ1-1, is KAGVTQTPRYLIKTRGQQVTLSCSPISGHRSVSWYQQTPGQGLQFLFEYFSETQRNKGNFPGRFSGRQFSNSRSEMNVSTLELGDSALYLCASSSYLQSLNTEAFFGQGTRLTVV.

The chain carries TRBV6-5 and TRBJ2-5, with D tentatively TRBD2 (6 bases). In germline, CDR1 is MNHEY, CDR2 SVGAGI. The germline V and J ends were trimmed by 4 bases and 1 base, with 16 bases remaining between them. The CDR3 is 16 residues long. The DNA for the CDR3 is TGTGCCAGCAGTTCCTACCCTCCGGGAGTCCAAGAGACCCAGTACTTC. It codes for CASSSYPPGVQETQYF.

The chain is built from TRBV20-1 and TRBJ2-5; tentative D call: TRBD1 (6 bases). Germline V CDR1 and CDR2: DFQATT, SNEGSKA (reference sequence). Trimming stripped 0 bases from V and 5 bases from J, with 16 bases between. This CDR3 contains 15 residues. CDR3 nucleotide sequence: TGCAGTGCTAGAGATCCCAAGGGGGTCGGTGAGACCCAGTACTTC. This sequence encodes CSARDPKGVGETQYF.